The table lists the clone carrying this TCR beta chain with a count of one. What it binds is not known. The CDR3 is made up of 13 amino acids. V was cut by 7 bases and J by 0 bases, with 10 bases left in between. Germline CDR1 reads MDHEN; CDR2 reads SYDVKM. This record belongs to a study of radiotherapy plus CTLA-4 blockade in lung cancer. This table comes from immunoSEQ multiplex PCR, and its TCRdb copy is limited to in-frame clones, with some not included. The repertoire holds 65,000 to 95,000 clones, around 87% seen once, with over 35% in the top ten. Study conclusions and caveats: Among blood TCR repertoires after radiotherapy plus ipilimumab, tumor-derived clones expanded.

This chain links TRBV28 with TRBJ2-7; D might be TRBD1 (6 bases). The TCR originated in a human donor with non-small cell lung cancer that progressed on radiotherapy plus ipilimumab. The sequenced sample was peripheral blood, obtained from a patient treated with radiotherapy plus ipilimumab. The CDR3 loop reads CASTGAVSYEQYF. The CDR3 DNA follows: TGTGCCAGCACAGGGGCGGTCTCCTACGAGCAGTACTTC.